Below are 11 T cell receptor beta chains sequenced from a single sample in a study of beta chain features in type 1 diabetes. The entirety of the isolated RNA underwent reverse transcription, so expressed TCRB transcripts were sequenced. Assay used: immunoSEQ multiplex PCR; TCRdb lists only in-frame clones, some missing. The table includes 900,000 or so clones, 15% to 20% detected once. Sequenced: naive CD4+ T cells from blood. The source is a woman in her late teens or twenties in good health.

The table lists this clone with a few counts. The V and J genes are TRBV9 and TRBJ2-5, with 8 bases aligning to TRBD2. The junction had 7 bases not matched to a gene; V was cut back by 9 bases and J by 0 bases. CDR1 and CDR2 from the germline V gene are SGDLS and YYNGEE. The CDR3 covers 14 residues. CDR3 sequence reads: CANYSGKDQETQYF. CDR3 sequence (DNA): TGTGCCAACTATAGCGGGAAGGACCAAGAGACCCAGTACTTC.

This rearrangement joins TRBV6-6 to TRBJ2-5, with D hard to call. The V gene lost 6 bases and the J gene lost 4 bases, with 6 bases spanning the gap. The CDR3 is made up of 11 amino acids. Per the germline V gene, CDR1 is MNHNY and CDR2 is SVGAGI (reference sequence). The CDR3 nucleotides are TGTGCCAGCAGGGTCGGAGAGACCCAGTACTTC. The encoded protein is CASRVGETQYF.

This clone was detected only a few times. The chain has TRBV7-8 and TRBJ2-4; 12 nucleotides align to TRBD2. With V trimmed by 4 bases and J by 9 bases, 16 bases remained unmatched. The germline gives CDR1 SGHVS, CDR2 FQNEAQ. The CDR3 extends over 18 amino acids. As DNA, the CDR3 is TGTGCCAGCAGCTACTTAGCCCAACCGACTAGCGGGAGTGTCATTCAGTACTTC. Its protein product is CASSYLAQPTSGSVIQYF.

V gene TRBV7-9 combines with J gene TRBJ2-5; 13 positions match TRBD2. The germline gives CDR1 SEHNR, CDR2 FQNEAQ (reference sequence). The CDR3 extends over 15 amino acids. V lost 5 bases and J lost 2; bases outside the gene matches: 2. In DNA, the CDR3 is TGTGCCAGCAGCCGGGGACTAGCGGGACAAGAGACCCAGTACTTC. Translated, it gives CASSRGLAGQETQYF.

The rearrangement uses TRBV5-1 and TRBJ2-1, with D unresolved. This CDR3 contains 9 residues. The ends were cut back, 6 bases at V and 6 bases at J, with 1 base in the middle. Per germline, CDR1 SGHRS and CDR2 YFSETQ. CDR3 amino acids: CASTNEQFF. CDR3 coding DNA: TGCGCCAGCACCAATGAGCAGTTCTTC.

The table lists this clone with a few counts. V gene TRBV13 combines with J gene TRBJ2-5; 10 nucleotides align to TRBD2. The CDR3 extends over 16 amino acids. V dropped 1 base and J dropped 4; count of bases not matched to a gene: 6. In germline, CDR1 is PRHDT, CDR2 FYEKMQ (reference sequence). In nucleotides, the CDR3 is TGTGCCAGCAGCTTAGCTAGCGGGAGAAGCTCAGAGACCCAGTACTTC. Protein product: CASSLASGRSSETQYF.

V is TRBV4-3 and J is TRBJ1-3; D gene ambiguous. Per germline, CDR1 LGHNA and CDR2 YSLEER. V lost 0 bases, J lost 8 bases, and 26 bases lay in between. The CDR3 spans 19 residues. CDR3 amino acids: CASSQDFLTRGQVGHTIYF. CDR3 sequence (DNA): TGCGCCAGCAGCCAAGACTTCCTCACCCGTGGGCAGGTCGGGCACACCATATATTTT.

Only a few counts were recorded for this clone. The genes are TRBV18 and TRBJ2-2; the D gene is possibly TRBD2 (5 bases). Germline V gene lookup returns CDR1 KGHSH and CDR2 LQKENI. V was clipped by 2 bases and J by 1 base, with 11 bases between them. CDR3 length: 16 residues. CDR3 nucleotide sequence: TGTGCCAGCTCACCAATTCAAGCGGTGAACACCGGGGAGCTGTTTTTT. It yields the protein CASSPIQAVNTGELFF.

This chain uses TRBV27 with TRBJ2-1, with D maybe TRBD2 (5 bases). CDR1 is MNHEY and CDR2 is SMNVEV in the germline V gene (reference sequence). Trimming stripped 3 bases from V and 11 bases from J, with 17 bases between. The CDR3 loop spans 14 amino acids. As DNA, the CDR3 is TGTGCCAGCAGTTTCAACACGGGGTTGCTGAAGCAGTTCTTC. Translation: CASSFNTGLLKQFF.

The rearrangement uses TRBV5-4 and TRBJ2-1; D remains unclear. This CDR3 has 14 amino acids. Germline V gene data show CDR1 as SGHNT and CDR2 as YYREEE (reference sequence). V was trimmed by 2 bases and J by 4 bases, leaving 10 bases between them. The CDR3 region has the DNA TGTGCCAGCAGCTTCCTGTTTACTTACAATGAGCAGTTCTTC. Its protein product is CASSFLFTYNEQFF. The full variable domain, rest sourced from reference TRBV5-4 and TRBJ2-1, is ETGVTQSPTHLIKTRGQQVTLRCSSQSGHNTVSWYQQALGQGPQFIFQYYREEENGRGNFPPRFSGLQFPNYSSELNVNALELDDSALYLCASSFLFTYNEQFFGPGTRLTVL.

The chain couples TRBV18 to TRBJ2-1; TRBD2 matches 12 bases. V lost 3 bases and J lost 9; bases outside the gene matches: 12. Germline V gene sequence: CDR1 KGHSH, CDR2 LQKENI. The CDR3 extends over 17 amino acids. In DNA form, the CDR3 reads TGTGCCAGCTCACCTCACCACCAAACTAGCGGGAGGTCTGAGCAGTTCTTC. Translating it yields CASSPHHQTSGRSEQFF.